This is a list of T cell receptor beta chains from one sample in a study of blood T cell repertoires in COVID-19. TCRdb's table, derived via immunoSEQ multiplex PCR, lists solely in-frame clones and lacks some. The sample includes some 250,000 clones, roughly 90% seen only once; the top ten take roughly 0.8%. The sequencing input was peripheral blood. These receptors were collected from a woman aged 25 to 39 with acute or convalescent COVID-19. The CDR3 runs from the conserved cysteine through the conserved F or W. D genes are given only for firm matches. For some rows the clone size is stated as once, few or many, or as a class when expanded; others skip it.

cdr3_nt: TGTGCCACCAGCAGAGATCGGTCTAGCGGGAGTAACGAGCAGTACTTC
cdr3_aa: CATSRDRSSGSNEQYF
v_call: TRBV15
d_call: TRBD2
clone_size: -
j_call: TRBJ2-7

cdr3_nt: TGTGCCAGTTTACTGAACACCGGGGAGCTGTTTTTT
cdr3_aa: CASLLNTGELFF
v_call: TRBV19
d_call: -
clone_size: -
j_call: TRBJ2-2

cdr3_nt: TGCGCCAGCAGCCCGAGGACTAGCGGAGACAATGAGCAGTTCTTC
cdr3_aa: CASSPRTSGDNEQFF
v_call: TRBV4-1
d_call: TRBD2
clone_size: -
j_call: TRBJ2-1

cdr3_nt: TGCGCCAGCACCTCATCAGGGGCAATCTCCTACGAGCAGTACTTC
cdr3_aa: CASTSSGAISYEQYF
v_call: TRBV5-1
d_call: -
clone_size: -
j_call: TRBJ2-7

cdr3_nt: TGCAGCGCCAAATACAGCGGCGGCTACACCTTC
cdr3_aa: CSAKYSGGYTF
v_call: TRBV29-1
d_call: -
clone_size: -
j_call: TRBJ1-2

cdr3_nt: TGTGCCAGCAGCGCTAGGGACAGGGGTACTTACAATGAGCAGTTCTTC
cdr3_aa: CASSARDRGTYNEQFF
v_call: TRBV21-1
d_call: -
clone_size: few
j_call: TRBJ2-1

cdr3_nt: TGTGCCAGCAGCCACAGGACAGGGGGCAATCAGCCCCAGCATTTT
cdr3_aa: CASSHRTGGNQPQHF
v_call: TRBV5-4
d_call: TRBD1
clone_size: many
j_call: TRBJ1-5

cdr3_nt: TGTGCCAGCAACCGGCAGGGAAATTCACCCCTCCACTTT
cdr3_aa: CASNRQGNSPLHF
v_call: TRBV7-9
d_call: -
clone_size: once
j_call: TRBJ1-6

cdr3_nt: TGTGCCAGCTCACCACAAGGGACAGGAAACACCATATATTTT
cdr3_aa: CASSPQGTGNTIYF
v_call: TRBV18
d_call: -
clone_size: -
j_call: TRBJ1-3

cdr3_nt: TGTGCCAGCAATTTCGACGGAGCAACTAATGAAAAACTGTTTTTT
cdr3_aa: CASNFDGATNEKLFF
v_call: TRBV9
d_call: -
clone_size: -
j_call: TRBJ1-4

cdr3_nt: TGTGCCTGGAATTTAAGACAGGGATGGGCGGGGAACCTCCGGGACAATGAGCAGTTCTTC
cdr3_aa: CAWNLRQGWAGNLRDNEQFF
v_call: TRBV30
d_call: -
clone_size: -
j_call: TRBJ2-1

cdr3_nt: TGTGCCAGCAATACACAAGAAAAACTGTTTTTT
cdr3_aa: CASNTQEKLFF
v_call: TRBV2
d_call: -
clone_size: -
j_call: TRBJ1-4

cdr3_nt: TGCAGCGTGAGCCGCGGAGCTAAATCCACCTACGAGCAGTACTTC
cdr3_aa: CSVSRGAKSTYEQYF
v_call: TRBV29-1
d_call: -
clone_size: -
j_call: TRBJ2-7

cdr3_nt: TGTGCCAGCAGTATCGACTCCGACCCAACCTACGAGCAGTACTTC
cdr3_aa: CASSIDSDPTYEQYF
v_call: TRBV6-2/TRBV6-3
d_call: -
clone_size: -
j_call: TRBJ2-7

cdr3_nt: TGTGCCAGCAGCTCCTCCCAGCGGTGGGGCAATCAGCCCCAGCATTTT
cdr3_aa: CASSSSQRWGNQPQHF
v_call: TRBV7-2
d_call: -
clone_size: -
j_call: TRBJ1-5

cdr3_nt: TGTGCCAGTATCCTCACGGGGGGAGGGCCTTGGAATGAGCAGTTCTTC
cdr3_aa: CASILTGGGPWNEQFF
v_call: TRBV19
d_call: TRBD2
clone_size: -
j_call: TRBJ2-1

cdr3_nt: TGTGCCAGCAGTTATAGAGATAATTCACCCCTCCACTTT
cdr3_aa: CASSYRDNSPLHF
v_call: TRBV6-5
d_call: -
clone_size: -
j_call: TRBJ1-6

cdr3_nt: TGTGCCACCATTGGGTGGGACAGAGAAAAAAACATTCAGTACTTC
cdr3_aa: CATIGWDREKNIQYF
v_call: TRBV24-1
d_call: TRBD1
clone_size: -
j_call: TRBJ2-4

cdr3_nt: TGTGCCAGCAGGATTCAGGGGAACACTGAAGCTTTCTTT
cdr3_aa: CASRIQGNTEAFF
v_call: TRBV6-5
d_call: -
clone_size: -
j_call: TRBJ1-1

cdr3_nt: TGTGCCAGCAGGCGCGGGAGGGTATCCTACGAGCAGTACTTC
cdr3_aa: CASRRGRVSYEQYF
v_call: TRBV6-5
d_call: TRBD2
clone_size: -
j_call: TRBJ2-7

cdr3_nt: TGCGCCAGCAGCTTCAAGGGGGCAGCCTACGAGCAGTACTTC
cdr3_aa: CASSFKGAAYEQYF
v_call: TRBV5-1
d_call: TRBD1
clone_size: -
j_call: TRBJ2-7

cdr3_nt: TGTGCCAGCGGAGGGGTTGGTAGCTTCGATGAGCAGTTCTTC
cdr3_aa: CASGGVGSFDEQFF
v_call: TRBV7-8
d_call: -
clone_size: -
j_call: TRBJ2-1

cdr3_nt: TGTGCCAGCAGTTTATTGGAGGGACGCACCGGGGAGCTGTTTTTT
cdr3_aa: CASSLLEGRTGELFF
v_call: TRBV27
d_call: -
clone_size: -
j_call: TRBJ2-2

cdr3_nt: TGCGCCAGCAGCTCAGCCACACAGGGGGTAGATGAAAAACTGTTTTTT
cdr3_aa: CASSSATQGVDEKLFF
v_call: TRBV5-1
d_call: TRBD1
clone_size: -
j_call: TRBJ1-4

cdr3_nt: TGTGCCAGCAGCGTATTCGCGGGAGTAGTGAACACCGGGGAGCTGTTTTTT
cdr3_aa: CASSVFAGVVNTGELFF
v_call: TRBV9
d_call: TRBD2
clone_size: few
j_call: TRBJ2-2

cdr3_nt: TGTGCCAGTATGGGGTACGAAGCGGATCCCAATGAGCAGTTCTTC
cdr3_aa: CASMGYEADPNEQFF
v_call: TRBV19
d_call: -
clone_size: -
j_call: TRBJ2-1

cdr3_nt: TGTGCCAGCAGTGTCCAATTAGGAGGGACCGGGGAGCTGTTTTTT
cdr3_aa: CASSVQLGGTGELFF
v_call: TRBV6-4
d_call: -
clone_size: few
j_call: TRBJ2-2

cdr3_nt: TGTGCCAGCAGTCCTACAGGGACCTACGAGCAGTACTTC
cdr3_aa: CASSPTGTYEQYF
v_call: TRBV6-5
d_call: -
clone_size: -
j_call: TRBJ2-7

cdr3_nt: TGTGCCAGCAGCGATGACTTAGGGGGCGATGAGCAGTTCTTC
cdr3_aa: CASSDDLGGDEQFF
v_call: TRBV9
d_call: TRBD1
clone_size: few
j_call: TRBJ2-1

cdr3_nt: TGTGCCAGTAGTATCCTTCAGGGCACAGATACGCAGTATTTT
cdr3_aa: CASSILQGTDTQYF
v_call: TRBV19
d_call: -
clone_size: -
j_call: TRBJ2-3

cdr3_nt: TGTGCCACCAGTGATTCCCTCGACAGGGGATACGAGCAGTACTTC
cdr3_aa: CATSDSLDRGYEQYF
v_call: TRBV24-1
d_call: TRBD1
clone_size: -
j_call: TRBJ2-7

cdr3_nt: TGTGCCAGCAGCTCCTCTAGCGGGAGTGTTTACGAGCAGTACTTC
cdr3_aa: CASSSSSGSVYEQYF
v_call: TRBV13
d_call: TRBD2
clone_size: -
j_call: TRBJ2-7

cdr3_nt: TGTGCCAGCAGCTTAATCCCAACGAGCTCCTATAATTCACCCCTCCACTTT
cdr3_aa: CASSLIPTSSYNSPLHF
v_call: TRBV7-9
d_call: -
clone_size: -
j_call: TRBJ1-6

cdr3_nt: TGTGCCAGCAGTTGGCAGGACATCATTCAGTACTTC
cdr3_aa: CASSWQDIIQYF
v_call: TRBV6-2/TRBV6-3
d_call: -
clone_size: -
j_call: TRBJ2-4

cdr3_nt: TGTGCCAGCAGTTATAGCGAATACACAGATACGCAGTATTTT
cdr3_aa: CASSYSEYTDTQYF
v_call: TRBV6-6
d_call: -
clone_size: -
j_call: TRBJ2-3

cdr3_nt: TGTGCCAGCAGCGAAACACAACTAGCGGCAGATACGCAGTATTTT
cdr3_aa: CASSETQLAADTQYF
v_call: TRBV7-2
d_call: TRBD2
clone_size: -
j_call: TRBJ2-3

cdr3_nt: TGTGCCAGTAGTATCCACAATTACAATGAGCAGTTCTTC
cdr3_aa: CASSIHNYNEQFF
v_call: TRBV19
d_call: -
clone_size: -
j_call: TRBJ2-1

cdr3_nt: TGCGCCAGCAGATACAGGGGAGATACGCAGTATTTT
cdr3_aa: CASRYRGDTQYF
v_call: TRBV5-1
d_call: TRBD1
clone_size: once
j_call: TRBJ2-3

cdr3_nt: TGTGCCAGCAGCTTAGCGGGAGGGCCTGATGAGCAGTTCTTC
cdr3_aa: CASSLAGGPDEQFF
v_call: TRBV7-3
d_call: TRBD2
clone_size: -
j_call: TRBJ2-1

cdr3_nt: TGTGCCAGCAGCGCCCCGACAGGACAAGAGACCCAGTACTTC
cdr3_aa: CASSAPTGQETQYF
v_call: TRBV5-6
d_call: -
clone_size: -
j_call: TRBJ2-5

cdr3_nt: TGTGCCAGCAGTTACTCGGGAGCCGAAGTCCCTGAAGCTTTCTTT
cdr3_aa: CASSYSGAEVPEAFF
v_call: TRBV6-5
d_call: -
clone_size: -
j_call: TRBJ1-1

cdr3_nt: TGTGCCAGCAGCCCGACAGGGGACGCTGAAGCTTTCTTT
cdr3_aa: CASSPTGDAEAFF
v_call: TRBV11-2
d_call: TRBD1
clone_size: -
j_call: TRBJ1-1

cdr3_nt: TGTGCCAGCAGTTTAGCGGGAGCTAACTACAATGAGCAGTTCTTC
cdr3_aa: CASSLAGANYNEQFF
v_call: TRBV6-5
d_call: TRBD2
clone_size: -
j_call: TRBJ2-1

cdr3_nt: TGTGCCATCAGGTCATCCGGGACGGGAGATGTGTTCTTC
cdr3_aa: CAIRSSGTGDVFF
v_call: TRBV10-3
d_call: -
clone_size: -
j_call: TRBJ2-1

cdr3_nt: TGTGCCAGCAGCCCTACCGGGGGTAGCGGGAGCTACGAGCAGTACTTC
cdr3_aa: CASSPTGGSGSYEQYF
v_call: TRBV7-2
d_call: TRBD2
clone_size: -
j_call: TRBJ2-7

cdr3_nt: TGCAGTGCTAGAGACCCGGGACAGCAATACTTC
cdr3_aa: CSARDPGQQYF
v_call: TRBV20-1
d_call: TRBD1
clone_size: -
j_call: TRBJ2-5

cdr3_nt: TGTGCGAGCGGCGGGGGCTCCTACGAGCAGTACTTC
cdr3_aa: CASGGGSYEQYF
v_call: TRBV19
d_call: TRBD2
clone_size: -
j_call: TRBJ2-7

cdr3_nt: TGTGCCAGCAGCTTGGCGGCGGGAGGGGGAAGCGGGGAGCTGTTTTTT
cdr3_aa: CASSLAAGGGSGELFF
v_call: TRBV5-4
d_call: TRBD2
clone_size: -
j_call: TRBJ2-2

cdr3_nt: TGTGCCAGTAGTATTGGGGGGGCTCATGAAAAACTGTTTTTT
cdr3_aa: CASSIGGAHEKLFF
v_call: TRBV19
d_call: -
clone_size: -
j_call: TRBJ1-4

cdr3_nt: TGCGCCAGCAGCCAAGGGTCTAGCGGGAATGTGGCAGGAACGCAGTATTTT
cdr3_aa: CASSQGSSGNVAGTQYF
v_call: TRBV4-3
d_call: TRBD2
clone_size: -
j_call: TRBJ2-3

cdr3_nt: TGTGCAAGTCGCCCCCTGTCGGGGTACTCTGGAAACACCATATATTTT
cdr3_aa: CASRPLSGYSGNTIYF
v_call: TRBV12-2
d_call: -
clone_size: -
j_call: TRBJ1-3

cdr3_nt: TGTGCCAGCAGTAGAACTAGCGGGTACGAGCAGTACTTC
cdr3_aa: CASSRTSGYEQYF
v_call: TRBV6-2/TRBV6-3
d_call: TRBD2
clone_size: once
j_call: TRBJ2-7

cdr3_nt: TGTGCCAGCAGCCTGAGACAGGGAAGGGATTCACCCCTCCACTTT
cdr3_aa: CASSLRQGRDSPLHF
v_call: TRBV14
d_call: TRBD1
clone_size: few
j_call: TRBJ1-6

cdr3_nt: TGTGCCAGCACCGTCGGACAGGGTAATTCACCCCTCCACTTT
cdr3_aa: CASTVGQGNSPLHF
v_call: TRBV7-2
d_call: TRBD1
clone_size: -
j_call: TRBJ1-6

cdr3_nt: TGTGCCAGCAGCCGGGGGATGAACTCCTACAATGAGCAGTTCTTC
cdr3_aa: CASSRGMNSYNEQFF
v_call: TRBV7-2
d_call: -
clone_size: -
j_call: TRBJ2-1

cdr3_nt: TGTGCCAGCGGACAGGGTCCCTCACCCCTCCACTTT
cdr3_aa: CASGQGPSPLHF
v_call: TRBV28
d_call: TRBD1
clone_size: -
j_call: TRBJ1-6

cdr3_nt: TGTGCCAGTAGCAGCCACGGAGGAGGAGCGGGAGCAGAGCAGTTCTTC
cdr3_aa: CASSSHGGGAGAEQFF
v_call: TRBV19
d_call: TRBD2
clone_size: -
j_call: TRBJ2-1